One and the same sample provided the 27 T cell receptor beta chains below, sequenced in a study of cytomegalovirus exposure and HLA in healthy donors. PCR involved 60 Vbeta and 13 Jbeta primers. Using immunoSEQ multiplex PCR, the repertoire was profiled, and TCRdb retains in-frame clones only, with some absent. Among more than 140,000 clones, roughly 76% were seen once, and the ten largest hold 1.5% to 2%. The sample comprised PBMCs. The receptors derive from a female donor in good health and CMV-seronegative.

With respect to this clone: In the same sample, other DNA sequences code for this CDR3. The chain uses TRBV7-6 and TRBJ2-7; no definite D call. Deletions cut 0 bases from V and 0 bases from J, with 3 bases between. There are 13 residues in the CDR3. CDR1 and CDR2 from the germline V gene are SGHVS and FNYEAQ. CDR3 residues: CASSLAASYEQYF. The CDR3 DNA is TGTGCCAGCAGCTTAGCGGCCTCCTACGAGCAGTACTTC.

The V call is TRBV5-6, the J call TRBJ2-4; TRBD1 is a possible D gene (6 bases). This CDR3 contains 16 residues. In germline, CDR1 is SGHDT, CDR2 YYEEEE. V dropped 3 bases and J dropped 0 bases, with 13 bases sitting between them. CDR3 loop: CASSSTGILAKNIQYF. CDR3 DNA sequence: TGTGCCAGCAGCTCTACAGGGATCCTAGCCAAAAACATTCAGTACTTC.

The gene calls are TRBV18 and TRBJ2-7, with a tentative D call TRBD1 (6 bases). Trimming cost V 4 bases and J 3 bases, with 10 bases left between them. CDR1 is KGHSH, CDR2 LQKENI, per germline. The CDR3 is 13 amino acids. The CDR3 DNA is TGTGCCAGCTCACAACGGACAGACTACGAGCAGTACTTC. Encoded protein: CASSQRTDYEQYF.

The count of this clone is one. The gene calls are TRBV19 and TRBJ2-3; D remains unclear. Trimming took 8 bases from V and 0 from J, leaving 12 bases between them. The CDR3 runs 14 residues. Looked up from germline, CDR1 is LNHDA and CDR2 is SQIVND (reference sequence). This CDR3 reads CASARSLSTDTQYF. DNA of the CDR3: TGTGCCAGTGCGAGAAGCCTAAGCACAGATACGCAGTATTTT.

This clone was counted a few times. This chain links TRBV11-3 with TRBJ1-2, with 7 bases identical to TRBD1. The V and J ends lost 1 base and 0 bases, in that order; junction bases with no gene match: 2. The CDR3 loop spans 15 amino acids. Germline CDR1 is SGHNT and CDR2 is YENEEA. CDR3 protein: CASSLAGTANYGYTF. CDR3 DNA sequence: TGTGCCAGCAGCTTAGCCGGGACAGCTAACTATGGCTACACCTTC.

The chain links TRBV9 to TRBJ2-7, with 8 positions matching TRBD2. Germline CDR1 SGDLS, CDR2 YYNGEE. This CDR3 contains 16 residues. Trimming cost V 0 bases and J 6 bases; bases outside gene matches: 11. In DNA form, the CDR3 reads TGTGCCAGCAGCGTAGAGGAGACTAGCGCCAGGGGCGAGCAGTACTTC. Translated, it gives CASSVEETSARGEQYF.

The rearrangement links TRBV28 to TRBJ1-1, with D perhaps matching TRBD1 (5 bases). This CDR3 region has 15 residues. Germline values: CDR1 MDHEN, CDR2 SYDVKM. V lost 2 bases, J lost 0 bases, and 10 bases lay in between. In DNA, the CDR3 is TGTGCCAGCAGTTTAAGAGGCAGGGTGAACACTGAAGCTTTCTTT. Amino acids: CASSLRGRVNTEAFF.

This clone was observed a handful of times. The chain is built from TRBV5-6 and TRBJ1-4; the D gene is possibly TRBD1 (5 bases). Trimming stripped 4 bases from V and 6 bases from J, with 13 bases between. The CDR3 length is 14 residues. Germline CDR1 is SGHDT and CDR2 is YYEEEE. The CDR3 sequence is CASSRGTAYEKLFF. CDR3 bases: TGTGCCAGCAGCCGCGGGACCGCCTATGAAAAACTGTTTTTT.

In nucleotides, the CDR3 is TGTGCCAGCAGCACCCGGGAGGGCTACACCTTC. Amino acids: CASSTREGYTF. This chain uses TRBV9 with TRBJ1-2; no clear D gene. Between the trimmed V and J ends, which lost 4 bases and 8 bases, there was a span of 9 bases. The V gene's germline CDR1 is SGDLS and CDR2 YYNGEE. CDR3 length: 11 residues.

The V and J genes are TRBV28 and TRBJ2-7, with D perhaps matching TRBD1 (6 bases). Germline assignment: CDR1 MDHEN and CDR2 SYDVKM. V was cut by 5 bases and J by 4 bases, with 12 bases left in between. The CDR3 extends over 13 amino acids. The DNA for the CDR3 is TGTGCCAGCAGTCCGGACAGTATATACGAGCAGTACTTC. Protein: CASSPDSIYEQYF.

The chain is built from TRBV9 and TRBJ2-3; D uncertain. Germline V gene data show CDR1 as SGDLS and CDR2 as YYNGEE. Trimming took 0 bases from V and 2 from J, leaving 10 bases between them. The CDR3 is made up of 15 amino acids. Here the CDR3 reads CASSVGLRVTDTQYF. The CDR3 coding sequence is TGTGCCAGCAGCGTAGGACTCCGAGTCACAGATACGCAGTATTTT.

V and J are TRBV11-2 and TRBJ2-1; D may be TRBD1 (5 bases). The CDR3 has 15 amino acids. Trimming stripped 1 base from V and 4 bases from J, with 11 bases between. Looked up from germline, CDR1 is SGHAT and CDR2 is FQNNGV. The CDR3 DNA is TGTGCCAGCAGCTTAGCACAGGCCAGTTACAATGAGCAGTTCTTC. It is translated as CASSLAQASYNEQFF.

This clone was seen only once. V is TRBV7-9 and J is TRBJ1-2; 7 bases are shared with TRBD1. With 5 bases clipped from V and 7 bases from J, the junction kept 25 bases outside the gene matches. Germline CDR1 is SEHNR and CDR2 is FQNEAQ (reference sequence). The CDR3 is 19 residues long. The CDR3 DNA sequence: TGTGCCAGCAGCCCCCCCCCAATGGACAGGCTCCCCCGTGGGTGTGGCTACACCTTC. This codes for CASSPPPMDRLPRGCGYTF.

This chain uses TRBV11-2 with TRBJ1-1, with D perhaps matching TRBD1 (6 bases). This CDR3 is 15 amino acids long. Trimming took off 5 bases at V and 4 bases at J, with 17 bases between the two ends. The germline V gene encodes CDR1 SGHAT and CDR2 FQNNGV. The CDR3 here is CASSPHRVQSTEAFF. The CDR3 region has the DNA TGTGCCAGCAGCCCCCACAGGGTTCAGTCCACTGAAGCTTTCTTT.

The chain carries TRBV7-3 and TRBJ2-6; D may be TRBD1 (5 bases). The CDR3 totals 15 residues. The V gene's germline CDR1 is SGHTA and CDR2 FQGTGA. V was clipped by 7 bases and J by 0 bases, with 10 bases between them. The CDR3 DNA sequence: TGTGCCAGCACCCCAGGGTTCTCTGGGGCCAACGTCCTGACTTTC. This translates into CASTPGFSGANVLTF.

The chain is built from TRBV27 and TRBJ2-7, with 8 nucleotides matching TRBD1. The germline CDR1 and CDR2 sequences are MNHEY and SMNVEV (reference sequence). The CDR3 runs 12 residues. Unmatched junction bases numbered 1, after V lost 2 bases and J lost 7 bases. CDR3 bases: TGTGCCAGCAGTTTAACAGGGGGGGAGCAGTACTTC. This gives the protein CASSLTGGEQYF.

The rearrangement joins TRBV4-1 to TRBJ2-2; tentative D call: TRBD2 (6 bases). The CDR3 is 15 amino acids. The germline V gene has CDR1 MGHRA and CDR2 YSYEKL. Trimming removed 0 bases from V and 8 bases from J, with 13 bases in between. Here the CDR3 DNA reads TGCGCCAGCAGCCAAGATCGGTCGGGGGTAGGGGAGCTGTTTTTT. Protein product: CASSQDRSGVGELFF.

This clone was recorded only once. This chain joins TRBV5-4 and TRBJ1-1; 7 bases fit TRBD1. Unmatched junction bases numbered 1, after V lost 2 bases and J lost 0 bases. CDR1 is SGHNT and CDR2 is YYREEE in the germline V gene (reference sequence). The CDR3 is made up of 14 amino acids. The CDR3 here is CASSLDRVNTEAFF. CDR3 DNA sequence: TGTGCCAGCAGCTTAGACAGGGTGAACACTGAAGCTTTCTTT.

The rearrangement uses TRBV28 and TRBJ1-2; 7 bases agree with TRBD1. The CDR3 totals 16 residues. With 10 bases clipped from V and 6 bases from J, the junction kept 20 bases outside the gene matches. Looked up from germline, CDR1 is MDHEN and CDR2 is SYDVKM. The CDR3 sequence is CAIEGASGTESNGYTF. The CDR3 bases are TGTGCCATCGAGGGGGCCTCCGGGACAGAGAGTAATGGCTACACCTTC.

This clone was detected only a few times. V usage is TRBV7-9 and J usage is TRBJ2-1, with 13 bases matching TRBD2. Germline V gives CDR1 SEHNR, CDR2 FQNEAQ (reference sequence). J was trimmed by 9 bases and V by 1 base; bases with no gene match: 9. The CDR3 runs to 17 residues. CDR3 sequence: CASSLGGTSGKRGEQFF. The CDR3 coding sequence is TGTGCCAGCAGCTTAGGGGGGACTAGCGGGAAGCGGGGTGAGCAGTTCTTC.

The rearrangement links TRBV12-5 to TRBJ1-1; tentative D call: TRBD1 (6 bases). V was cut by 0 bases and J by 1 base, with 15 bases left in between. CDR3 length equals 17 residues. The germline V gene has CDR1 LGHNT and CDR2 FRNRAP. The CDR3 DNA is TGTGCTAGTGGTTTGGTACTGGGGGCCGCTGGGAACACTGAAGCTTTCTTT. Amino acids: CASGLVLGAAGNTEAFF.

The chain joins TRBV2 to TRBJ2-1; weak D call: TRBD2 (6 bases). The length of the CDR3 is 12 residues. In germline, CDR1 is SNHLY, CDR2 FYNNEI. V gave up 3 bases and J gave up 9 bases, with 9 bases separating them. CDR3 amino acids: CASSERGGEQFF. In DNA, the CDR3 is TGTGCCAGCAGTGAGAGGGGAGGTGAGCAGTTCTTC.

The chain's CDR3 is CASSSQGAHEKLFF. In DNA, the CDR3 is TGTGCCAGCAGCTCCCAGGGGGCTCATGAAAAACTGTTTTTT. The chain joins TRBV11-2 to TRBJ1-4, with TRBD1 identical over 8 bases. Germline CDR1 reads SGHAT; CDR2 reads FQNNGV. The junction had 4 bases not matched to a gene; V was cut back by 4 bases and J by 6 bases. The CDR3 runs to 14 residues.

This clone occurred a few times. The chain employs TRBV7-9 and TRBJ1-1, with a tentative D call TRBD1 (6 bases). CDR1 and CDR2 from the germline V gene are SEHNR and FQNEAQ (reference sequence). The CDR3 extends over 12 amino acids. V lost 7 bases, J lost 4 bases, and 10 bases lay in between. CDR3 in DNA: TGTGCCAGCACCGCACAGGGCACTGAAGCTTTCTTT. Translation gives CASTAQGTEAFF. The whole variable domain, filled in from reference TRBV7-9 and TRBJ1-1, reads DTGVSQNPRHKITKRGQNVTFRCDPISEHNRLYWYRQTLGQGPEFLTYFQNEAQLEKSRLLSDRFSAERPKGSFSTLEIQRTEQGDSAMYLCASTAQGTEAFFGQGTRLTVV.

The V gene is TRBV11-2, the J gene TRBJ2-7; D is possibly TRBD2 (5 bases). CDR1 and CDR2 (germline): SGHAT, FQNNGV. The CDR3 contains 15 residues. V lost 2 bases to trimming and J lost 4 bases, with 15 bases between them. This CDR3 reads CASSLLRDSTYEQYF. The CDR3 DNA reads TGTGCCAGCAGCTTACTCCGGGATTCCACATACGAGCAGTACTTC.

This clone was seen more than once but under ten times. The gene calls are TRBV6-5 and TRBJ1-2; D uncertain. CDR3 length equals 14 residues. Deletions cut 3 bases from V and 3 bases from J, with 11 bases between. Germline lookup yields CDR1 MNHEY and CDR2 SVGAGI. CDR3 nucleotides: TGTGCCAGCAGTTATGACGGGAGAGACTATGGCTACACCTTC. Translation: CASSYDGRDYGYTF.

CDR3 nucleotides: TGTGCCAGCAGTGAAGGGGGAGGGAGCAATCAGCCCCAGCATTTT. Protein product: CASSEGGGSNQPQHF. V and J are TRBV6-1 and TRBJ1-5; D is uncertain. The CDR3 is made up of 15 amino acids. Trimming cost V 1 base and J 1 base, with 8 bases left between them. Germline CDR1 MNHNS, CDR2 SASEGT.